The entry below describes one T cell receptor beta chain. This record belongs to a study of CD8 T cells in Susac syndrome. CDR3 size: 16 residues. Looked up from germline, CDR1 is LGHDT and CDR2 is YNNKEL (reference sequence). The V gene end was trimmed by 0 bases and the J gene end by 0 bases; junction bases not matched to a gene: 1. Random hexamers were used to reverse transcribe the RNA input (0.5 to 1 ug). Amplification of TCR beta CDR3 used immunoSEQ multiplex PCR across 54 Vbeta and 13 Jbeta. TCRdb reprocessed the immunoSEQ multiplex PCR reads with MiXCR, giving one entry per CDR3 protein. The repertoire holds around 120,000 distinct CDR3 sequences, around 94% seen once, with 0.095% to 0.15% in the top ten. The multiple sclerosis controls were treatment-naive patients affected by stable or active relapsing-remitting disease. FACS enriched CD8+ TEMRA cells, while bulk CD8+ and CD4+ were negatively isolated.

The sequence derives from a human donor with multiple sclerosis. Sequencing used CD4+ T cells from PBMCs. The chain uses TRBV3-1 and TRBJ2-7; 11 bases fit TRBD2. CDR3 amino acids: CASSQELAGASYEQYF. The CDR3 coding sequence is TGTGCCAGCAGCCAAGAACTAGCGGGAGCCTCCTACGAGCAGTACTTC.